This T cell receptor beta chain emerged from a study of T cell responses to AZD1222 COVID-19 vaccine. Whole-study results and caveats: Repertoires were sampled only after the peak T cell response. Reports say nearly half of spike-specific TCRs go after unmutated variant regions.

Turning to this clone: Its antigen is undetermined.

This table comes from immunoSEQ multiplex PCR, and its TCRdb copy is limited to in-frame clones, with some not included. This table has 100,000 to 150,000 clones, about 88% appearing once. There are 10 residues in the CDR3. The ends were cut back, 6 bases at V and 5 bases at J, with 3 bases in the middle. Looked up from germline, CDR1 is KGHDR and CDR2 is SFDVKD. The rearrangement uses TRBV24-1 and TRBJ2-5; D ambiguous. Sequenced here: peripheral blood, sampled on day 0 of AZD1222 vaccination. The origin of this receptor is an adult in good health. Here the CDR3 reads CATSKETQYF. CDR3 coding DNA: TGTGCCACCAGTAAGGAGACCCAGTACTTC.